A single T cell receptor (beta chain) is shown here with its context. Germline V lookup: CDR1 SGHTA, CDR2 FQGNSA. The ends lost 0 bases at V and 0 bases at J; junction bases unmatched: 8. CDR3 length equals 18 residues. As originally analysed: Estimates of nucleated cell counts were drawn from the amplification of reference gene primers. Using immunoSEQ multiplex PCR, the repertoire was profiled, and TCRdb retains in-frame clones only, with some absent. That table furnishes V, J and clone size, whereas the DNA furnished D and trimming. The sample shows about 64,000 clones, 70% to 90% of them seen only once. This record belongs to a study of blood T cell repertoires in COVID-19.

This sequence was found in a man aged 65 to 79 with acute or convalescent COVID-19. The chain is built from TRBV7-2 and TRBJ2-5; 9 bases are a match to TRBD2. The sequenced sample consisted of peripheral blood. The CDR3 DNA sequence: TGTGCCAGCAGCTTAGCGGTAGCGGGGGCCCCGTACCAAGAGACCCAGTACTTC. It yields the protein CASSLAVAGAPYQETQYF.